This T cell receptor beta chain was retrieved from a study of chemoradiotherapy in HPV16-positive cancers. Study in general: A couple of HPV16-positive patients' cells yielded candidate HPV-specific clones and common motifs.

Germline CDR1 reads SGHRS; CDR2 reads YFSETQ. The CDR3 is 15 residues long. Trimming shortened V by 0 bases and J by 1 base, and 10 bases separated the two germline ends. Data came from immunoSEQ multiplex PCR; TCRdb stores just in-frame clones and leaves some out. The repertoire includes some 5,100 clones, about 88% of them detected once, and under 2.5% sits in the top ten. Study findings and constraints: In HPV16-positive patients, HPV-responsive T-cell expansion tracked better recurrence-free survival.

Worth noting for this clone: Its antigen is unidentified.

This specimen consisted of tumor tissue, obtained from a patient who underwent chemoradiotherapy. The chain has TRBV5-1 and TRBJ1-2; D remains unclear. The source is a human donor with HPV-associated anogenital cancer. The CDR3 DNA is TGCGCCAGCAGCTTGGAACCGACGGGTAACTATGGCTACACCTTC. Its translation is CASSLEPTGNYGYTF.